The rows below give T cell receptor beta chains drawn from one sample of a study of monozygotic twins with inflammatory bowel disease. One entry per CDR3 protein, without DNA, is what TCRdb gives after re-calling the 5' RACE reads. The sample has some 170,000 distinct CDR3 sequences. Sequenced sample: blood. Source of these receptors: a human donor with ulcerative colitis or Crohn's disease, or a healthy co-twin of an affected twin (not recorded which). Both conserved end residues are part of each CDR3. Not every row has a clone size; where given, it reads once, few, many or a size class.

J gene,clone size,V gene,CDR3 protein
TRBJ2-3,NA,TRBV6-5,CASSFLTSGGATDTQYF
TRBJ2-3,NA,TRBV15,CATSRNTGTSPRTDTQYF
TRBJ2-1,NA,TRBV30,CAWSVLTPRNEQFF
TRBJ2-1,NA,TRBV27,CASSLRPNNEQFF
TRBJ2-5,NA,TRBV6-2/TRBV6-3,CASSYSSGTSGQETQYF
TRBJ2-3,NA,TRBV28,CASSLLPGEGPDTQYF
TRBJ2-3,NA,TRBV20-1,CSARDRPHLDTQYF
TRBJ2-5,NA,TRBV20-1,CSARGATSGGAVQETQYF
TRBJ2-3,NA,TRBV30,CAWSLGGDTQYF
TRBJ2-3,NA,TRBV10-1,CASSMNLTRGMTQYF
TRBJ2-3,NA,TRBV29-1,CSVERVSSTDTQYF
TRBJ2-7,NA,TRBV14,CASSLVESYEQYF
TRBJ2-2,NA,TRBV10-3,CAISESLAGVGELFF
TRBJ1-4,NA,TRBV5-1,CASSLGDREVFRSEKLFF
TRBJ2-3,NA,TRBV10-2,CASSMGIPSTDTQYF
TRBJ1-3,NA,TRBV5-1,CASSLEVYADTIYF
TRBJ2-7,NA,TRBV6-1,CASSEARAPYEQYF
TRBJ1-5,NA,TRBV20-1,CSARAGLGNQPQHF
TRBJ2-1,NA,TRBV19,CASTAPGQLYEQFF
TRBJ1-2,NA,TRBV29-1,CSSSPGTGNYGYTF
TRBJ2-3,NA,TRBV5-1,CASSFSGSGSTDTQYF
TRBJ2-3,NA,TRBV3-1,CASSLERKPDTQYF
TRBJ1-6,NA,TRBV6-1,CASSDTPNSPLHF
TRBJ1-5,NA,TRBV20-1,CSVGGRGNNQPQHF
TRBJ1-5,NA,TRBV20-1,CSARGDQGASNQPQHF
TRBJ2-5,NA,TRBV20-1,CSALTLTGFQETQYF
TRBJ1-2,NA,TRBV20-1,CSARDRGLNYGYTF
TRBJ2-1,NA,TRBV6-5,CASSYRRQGSYNEQFF
TRBJ2-7,NA,TRBV9,CASSRDRGHEQYF
TRBJ2-2,NA,TRBV7-7,CASSSSGTSTGELFF
TRBJ2-5,NA,TRBV28,CASREGHETQYF
TRBJ1-1,NA,TRBV7-9,CASSPGRGSGEAFF
TRBJ2-3,NA,TRBV29-1,CSVSRGQPSTDTQYF
TRBJ2-1,NA,TRBV5-1,CASSQTLAGAYNEQFF
TRBJ2-6,NA,TRBV5-5,CASSLGFGSGANVLTF
TRBJ2-1,NA,TRBV19,CASSIPGGWNEQFF
TRBJ1-1,NA,TRBV7-2,CASSLDQGRNTEAFF
TRBJ1-6,NA,TRBV5-1,CASSLTARGTNSPLHF
TRBJ1-1,NA,TRBV5-1,CASSSTGDTEAFF
TRBJ2-3,NA,TRBV7-3,CASSLRVTGPREAQYF
TRBJ2-7,NA,TRBV20-1,CSAREAGEAHEQYF
TRBJ1-5,NA,TRBV27,CASSTGQGALSNQPQHF
TRBJ2-1,NA,TRBV5-1,CASSRGTTDNEQFF
TRBJ1-1,NA,TRBV18,CASSPLGQGPNTEAFF
TRBJ2-7,NA,TRBV20-1,CSAPPRGGYEQYF
TRBJ2-7,NA,TRBV30,CASDWSSYEQYF
TRBJ1-2,NA,TRBV6-5,CASSYRQGTYTF
TRBJ1-5,NA,TRBV20-1,CSAMKGGGNQPQHF
TRBJ2-2,NA,TRBV27,CASSLGHEDTGELFF
TRBJ1-4,NA,TRBV11-2,CASSFGRAATNEKLFF
TRBJ2-1,NA,TRBV7-2,CASSLALAGVRNEQFF
TRBJ1-5,NA,TRBV10-3,CAISPSFNQPQHF
TRBJ2-2,NA,TRBV11-3,CASSARPTAGELFF
TRBJ2-7,NA,TRBV20-1,CSAPRHSGNDPSYEQYF
TRBJ2-7,NA,TRBV10-3,CAISADRGVEQYF
TRBJ1-1,medium-sized,TRBV5-1,CASRDRDFSEAFF
TRBJ2-6,NA,TRBV4-2,CASSAFHGQSSSGANVLTF
TRBJ2-7,NA,TRBV18,CASSPPLAGVTKQYF